What follows describes a single T cell receptor (beta chain). Generated by immunoSEQ multiplex PCR, the TCRdb table keeps only in-frame clones and is missing some. The table lists over 40,000 clones, 84% of them singletons, with 25% to 30% in the top ten. This entry is derived from a study of T cell responses to AZD1222 COVID-19 vaccine. Germline CDR1 MNHEY, CDR2 SMNVEV (reference sequence). The CDR3 length is 15 residues. Trimming left V 3 bases short and J 0 bases short, with 12 bases between. The sequence was collected from an adult in good health. The chain recombines TRBV27 with TRBJ2-7; possible D gene TRBD2, 6 bases. This specimen was peripheral blood, taken on day 0 of AZD1222 vaccination. The CDR3 bases are TGTGCCAGCAGTTTGGACTACCAGAGCTCCTACGAGCAGTACTTC. Translation gives CASSLDYQSSYEQYF.